A selection of T cell receptor beta chains follows, all from one sample in a study of T cells in Graves' hyperthyroidism and ophthalmopathy. TCRdb processed the multiplex PCR reads anew with MiXCR; each CDR3 protein has one entry. The sample shows fewer than 800,000 distinct CDR3 sequences, 15% to 20% of them seen only once. Sequencing was carried out using blood. The source of these receptors is a man aged 18 to 35 with Graves' hyperthyroidism. CDR3s include the opening cysteine and the closing phenylalanine or tryptophan. Fields, in order: clone size, D gene, J gene, V gene, CDR3 DNA, CDR3 protein. A D gene is named only where the DNA matches it firmly. Clone size is stated in some rows and not others, as once, few, many or a class when expanded.

many,NA,TRBJ2-5,TRBV11-2,TGTGCCAGCAGCCCCCGCCCCTCCGGCTACGGGAAGACCCAGTACTTC,CASSPRPSGYGKTQYF
NA,NA,TRBJ2-3,TRBV27,TGTGCCAGCAGCCACCCCCCCCCCCACCCAGATACGCAGTATTTT,CASSHPPPHPDTQYF
few,NA,TRBJ1-1,TRBV29-1,TGCAGCGTCACAGAGTTGGGACGCCTAAACACTGAAGCTTTCTTT,CSVTELGRLNTEAFF
many,NA,TRBJ1-1,TRBV6-1,TGTGCCAGCACCAAGCTGGGGACGAGCACTGAAGCTTTCTTT,CASTKLGTSTEAFF
many,TRBD2,TRBJ2-7,TRBV5-1,TGCGCCAGCAGCTTGGCCACGGGAGGAAGGGAGCAGTACTTC,CASSLATGGREQYF
once,NA,TRBJ2-2,TRBV19,TGTGCCAGTAGTATCCGCGGGACGAACACCGGGGAGCTGTTTTTT,CASSIRGTNTGELFF
NA,TRBD2,TRBJ2-7,TRBV6-2/TRBV6-3,TGTGCCAGCAGACAGGACGGGAGGACCTACGAGCAGTACTTC,CASRQDGRTYEQYF
many,NA,TRBJ2-7,TRBV5-4,TGTGCCAGCAGCAGGACGGTAGCGGACGAGCAGTACTTC,CASSRTVADEQYF
many,NA,TRBJ2-3,TRBV30,TGTGCCTGGAGTGTAGGTCTTACAGATACGCAGTATTTT,CAWSVGLTDTQYF
few,TRBD2,TRBJ2-7,TRBV20-1,TGCAGTGCTAGAGATAGGAAGGCTAGCGGGACCTCGGGGTCCTACGAGCAGTACTTC,CSARDRKASGTSGSYEQYF
few,TRBD2,TRBJ2-1,TRBV7-6,TGTGCCAGCAGCTCCCTTCTAGCGGGAGTACACAATGAGCAGTTCTTC,CASSSLLAGVHNEQFF
NA,TRBD2,TRBJ2-1,TRBV29-1,TGCAGCGTTTCCGGGACTAGCGGGCCTTCCTACAATGAGCAGTTCTTC,CSVSGTSGPSYNEQFF
few,NA,TRBJ1-1,TRBV11-2,TGTGCCAGCAGCTTAGATTTGAGGGGCACTGAAGCTTTCTTT,CASSLDLRGTEAFF
many,NA,TRBJ2-3,TRBV2,TGTGCCAGCATGGGGTTAGGAGATACGCAGTATTTT,CASMGLGDTQYF
few,NA,TRBJ2-3,TRBV9,TGTGCCAGCAGCGTGACAGGGGGCGCGTCGGCGGGAGGGCCTTCGGATACGCAGTATTTT,CASSVTGGASAGGPSDTQYF
few,NA,TRBJ2-7,TRBV29-1,TGCAGCGCTAACTCCGGGACGCTGGACCCATACGAGCAGTACTTC,CSANSGTLDPYEQYF
NA,NA,TRBJ2-3,TRBV10-2,TGCGCCAGCAGTGAGTCCTGGAACCGCGCGGGCACAGATACGCAGTATTTT,CASSESWNRAGTDTQYF
many,NA,TRBJ1-1,TRBV28,TGTGCCAGCAGTTTAGGCACCCCTTTAAATGAAGCTTTCTTT,CASSLGTPLNEAFF
many,NA,TRBJ2-7,TRBV7-9,TGTGCCAGCAAAAGGGACGGAACCTACGAGCAGTACTTC,CASKRDGTYEQYF
few,NA,TRBJ2-7,TRBV7-9,TGTGCCAGCAGCCCCGGCAGGGGTAGGTCCTACGAGCAGTACTTC,CASSPGRGRSYEQYF
many,TRBD1,TRBJ1-2,TRBV29-1,TGCAGCGTTGATTCGACAGGGTCACTTGGGGTTGGCTACACCTTC,CSVDSTGSLGVGYTF
few,TRBD2,TRBJ2-7,TRBV6-2/TRBV6-3,TGTGCCAGCAGTTCCCGTGTAGCGGGAGAGTACGAGCAGTACTTC,CASSSRVAGEYEQYF
many,NA,TRBJ2-1,TRBV29-1,TGCAGCGTTGGGGCGGGGCGTACTAATGAGCAGTTCTTC,CSVGAGRTNEQFF
NA,NA,TRBJ1-2,TRBV18,TGTGTCAGCTCACCACAGCAGGAGTTCGGCTACACCTTC,CVSSPQQEFGYTF
NA,NA,TRBJ2-2,TRBV12-3/TRBV12-4,TGTGCCAGCACCGGCCGGGAGAGGAGCACCGGGGAGCTGTTTTTT,CASTGRERSTGELFF
NA,TRBD2,TRBJ2-5,TRBV20-1,TGCAGTGCTAGACCTAGCGGGAGGGGTGAGACCCAGTACTTC,CSARPSGRGETQYF
NA,NA,TRBJ2-3,TRBV5-1,TGCGCCAGCAGCCTACCACAAACCACAGATACGCAGTATTTT,CASSLPQTTDTQYF
many,TRBD2,TRBJ2-7,TRBV5-1,TGCGCCAGCAGCTTGGAGGGAGGGCCCAACGAGCAGTACTTC,CASSLEGGPNEQYF
NA,TRBD2,TRBJ2-1,TRBV24-1,TGTGCCACCAGTGATGGCGGGGGGACATACCAATACAATGAGCAGTTCTTC,CATSDGGGTYQYNEQFF
NA,TRBD1,TRBJ2-3,TRBV24-1,TGTGCCACCAGTTGGGGGACAGGGAAGATGGATAGCGCAGATACGCAGTATTTT,CATSWGTGKMDSADTQYF
NA,NA,TRBJ2-7,TRBV6-2/TRBV6-3,TGTGCCAGCAGTAAACAGGGCCGAGAGCAGTACTTC,CASSKQGREQYF
NA,TRBD1,TRBJ1-1,TRBV12-3/TRBV12-4,TGTGCCAGCAGTCCGTCTCCGGGACAGGGGAACACTGAAGCTTTCTTT,CASSPSPGQGNTEAFF
many,NA,TRBJ2-1,TRBV7-3,TGTGCCAGCAGCCCCCGGGCGGACAACAATGAGCAGTTCTTC,CASSPRADNNEQFF
many,NA,TRBJ2-5,TRBV20-1,TGCAGTAAGACAGACCAAGAGACCCAGTACTTC,CSKTDQETQYF
many,TRBD2,TRBJ2-7,TRBV27,TGTGCCAGCATATTATGGACTAGCGGGAGTCCACAGAAGGAGCAGTACTTC,CASILWTSGSPQKEQYF
many,NA,TRBJ2-1,TRBV28,TGTGCCAGCAGTGACCGGGGAGCTCCGTCCGATGAGCAGTTCTTC,CASSDRGAPSDEQFF
many,NA,TRBJ1-4,TRBV18,TGTGCCAGCTCACCTGATAATGAAAAACTGTTTTTT,CASSPDNEKLFF
many,NA,TRBJ2-7,TRBV28,TGTGCCAGCAGGGCCCCTGGTCAGGGTTCAAGGTACGAGCAGTACTTC,CASRAPGQGSRYEQYF
once,TRBD1,TRBJ1-5,TRBV6-1,TGTGCCAGCAGTCCCCGGGACAGCCGCAATCAGCCCCAGCATTTT,CASSPRDSRNQPQHF
NA,TRBD2,TRBJ2-1,TRBV9,TGTGCCAGCAGCGTAGAGAGGTGGGGGGGTAAGGACAATGAGCAGTTCTTC,CASSVERWGGKDNEQFF
NA,NA,TRBJ2-2,TRBV29-1,TGCAGCGTTACATGGACGTCCGGGGAGCTGTTTTTT,CSVTWTSGELFF
many,NA,TRBJ2-1,TRBV30,TGTGCCTGGAATGGGGGGCGGGAGTGGGCCTACAATGAGCAGTTCTTC,CAWNGGREWAYNEQFF
NA,TRBD2,TRBJ2-4,TRBV6-5,TGTGCCAGCAGTTACTCGATTGAAAAGCGGGAGGGCCTAGAAAACATTCAGTACTTC,CASSYSIEKREGLENIQYF
many,NA,TRBJ2-7,TRBV28,TGTGCCAGCAGTTTACCGGGAATTCGCAGGGGCGAGCAGTACTTC,CASSLPGIRRGEQYF
many,TRBD2,TRBJ2-3,TRBV28,TGTGCCAGCACCCTAGGGACTAGCGGGAGTTTTCGAGGTACGCAGTATTTT,CASTLGTSGSFRGTQYF
NA,TRBD2,TRBJ2-2,TRBV20-1,TGCAGTGTATTAGCGGGAGGGTATACCGGGGAGCTGTTTTTT,CSVLAGGYTGELFF
NA,TRBD1,TRBJ1-3,TRBV6-1,TGTGCCAGCAGTCGTTACAGGGGTTCTGGAAACACCATATATTTT,CASSRYRGSGNTIYF
many,NA,TRBJ2-1,TRBV27,TGTGCCGCTAAAACGTTAGGGTCTTACAATGAGCAGTTCTTC,CAAKTLGSYNEQFF
many,NA,TRBJ2-7,TRBV27,TGTGCCAGCAGTTTATGGGGGCCACGGGAGCAGTACTTC,CASSLWGPREQYF
few,NA,TRBJ1-4,TRBV12-3/TRBV12-4,TGTGCCAGCAGTTTAGGGGGGGCGAGGGAAAAACTGTTTTTT,CASSLGGAREKLFF
NA,TRBD2,TRBJ2-1,TRBV24-1,TGTGCCACCAGTGAGGGACTAGCGGGGAGCCCCCATGAGCAGTTCTTC,CATSEGLAGSPHEQFF
NA,NA,TRBJ2-7,TRBV20-1,TGCAGTGTCAGGGGCCTCTCCAGCTCCTACGAGCAGTACTTC,CSVRGLSSSYEQYF
NA,NA,TRBJ1-1,TRBV6-1,TGTGCCACCTCGGGATACATGAACACTGAAGCTTTCTTT,CATSGYMNTEAFF